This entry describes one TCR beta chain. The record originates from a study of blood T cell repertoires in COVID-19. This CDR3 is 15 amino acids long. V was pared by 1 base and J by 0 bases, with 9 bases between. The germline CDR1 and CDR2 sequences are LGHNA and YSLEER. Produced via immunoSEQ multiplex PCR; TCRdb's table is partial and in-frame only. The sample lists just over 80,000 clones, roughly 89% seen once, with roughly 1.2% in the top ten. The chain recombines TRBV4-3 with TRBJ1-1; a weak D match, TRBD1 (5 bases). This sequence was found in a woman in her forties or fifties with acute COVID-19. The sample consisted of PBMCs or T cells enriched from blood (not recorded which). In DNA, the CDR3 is TGCGCCAGCAGCCAAGGCGGGACGGTGAACACTGAAGCTTTCTTT. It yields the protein CASSQGGTVNTEAFF.